This T cell receptor beta chain came from a study of T-cell reconstitution after alpha-beta-depleted transplantation in children. Study-wide results and limits: At the one-year point after transplant, T-cell counts and TCRbeta diversity were found to come mostly from T cells that had been newly produced. From surviving recipient T cells and thymic progenitors came the high day-60 TCRbeta diversity observed in some patients. Several hundred expanded graft clones reportedly supplied alpha-beta T cells about two months after transplant.

Unique molecular identifiers were incorporated during preparation of the TCRbeta library. Each CDR3 protein gets one entry after TCRdb re-called the PCR reads with MiXCR. The sample shows about 300,000 distinct CDR3 sequences, almost 8% of them seen only once. V was cut by 4 bases and J by 0 bases, with 22 bases left in between. Looked up from germline, CDR1 is SGDLS and CDR2 is YYNGEE. This CDR3 is built from 18 residues. In its sample, this clonotype was seen a few times. Its antigen is not known. J is TRBJ1-1 and V is TRBV9; D not certain. The clonotype comes from a female patient aged 2-9 years who had a stem cell transplant for Fanconi anemia, so the T cells may come from the graft donor. The starting material was peripheral blood, obtained 360 days after TCRalphabeta/CD19-depleted stem cell transplant. CDR3 sequence reads: CASSSGSWIRGVNTEAFF. The CDR3 DNA sequence: TGTGCCAGCAGCTCGGGAAGTTGGATTCGTGGGGTGAACACTGAAGCTTTCTTT.